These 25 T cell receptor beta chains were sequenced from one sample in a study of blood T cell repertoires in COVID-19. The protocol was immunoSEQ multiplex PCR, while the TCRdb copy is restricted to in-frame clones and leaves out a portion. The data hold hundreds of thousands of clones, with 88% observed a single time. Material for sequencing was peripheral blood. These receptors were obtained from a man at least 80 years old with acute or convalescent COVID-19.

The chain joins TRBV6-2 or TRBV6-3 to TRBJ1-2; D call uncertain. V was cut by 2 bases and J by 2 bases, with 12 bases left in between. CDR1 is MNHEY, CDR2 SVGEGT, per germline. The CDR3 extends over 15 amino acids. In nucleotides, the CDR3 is TGTGCCAGCAGTTACGCTAGCCCAGCCAACTATGGCTACACCTTC. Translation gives CASSYASPANYGYTF.

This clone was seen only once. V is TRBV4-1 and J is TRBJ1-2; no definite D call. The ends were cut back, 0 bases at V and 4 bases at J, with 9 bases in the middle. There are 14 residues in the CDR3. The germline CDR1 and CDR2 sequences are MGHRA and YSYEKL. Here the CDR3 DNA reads TGCGCCAGCAGCCAAGATGATTCTAGCTATGGCTACACCTTC. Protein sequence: CASSQDDSSYGYTF.

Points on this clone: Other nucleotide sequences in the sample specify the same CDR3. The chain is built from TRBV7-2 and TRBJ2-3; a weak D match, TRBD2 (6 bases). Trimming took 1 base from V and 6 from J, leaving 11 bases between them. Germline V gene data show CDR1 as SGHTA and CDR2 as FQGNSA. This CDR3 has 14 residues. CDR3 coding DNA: TGTGCCAGCAGCTTAGGACTGGCGGGGGATACGCAGTATTTT. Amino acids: CASSLGLAGDTQYF.

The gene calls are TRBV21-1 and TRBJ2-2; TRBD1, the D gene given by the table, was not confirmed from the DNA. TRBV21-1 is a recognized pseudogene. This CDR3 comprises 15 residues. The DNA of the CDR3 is TGTGCCAGCAGCAATATTCCAGAGAACACCGGGGAGCTGTTTTTT. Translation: CASSNIPENTGELFF.

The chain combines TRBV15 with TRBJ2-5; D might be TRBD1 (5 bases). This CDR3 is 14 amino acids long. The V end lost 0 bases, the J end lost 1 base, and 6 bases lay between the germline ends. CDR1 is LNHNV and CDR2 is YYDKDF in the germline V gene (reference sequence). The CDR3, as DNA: TGTGCCACCAGCAGAGACAGGGCCCAAGAGACCCAGTACTTC. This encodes CATSRDRAQETQYF.

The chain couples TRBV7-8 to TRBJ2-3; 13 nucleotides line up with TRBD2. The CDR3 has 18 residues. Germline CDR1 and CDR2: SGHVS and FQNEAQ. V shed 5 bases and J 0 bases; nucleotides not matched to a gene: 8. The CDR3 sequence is CASSPRTSGSSSTDTQYF. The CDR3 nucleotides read TGTGCCAGCAGCCCTAGGACTAGCGGGAGTTCTAGCACAGATACGCAGTATTTT. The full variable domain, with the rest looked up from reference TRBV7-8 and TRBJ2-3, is GAGVSQSPRYKVAKRGQDVALRCDPISGHVSLFWYQQALGQGPEFLTYFQNEAQLDKSGLPSDRFFAERPEGSVSTLKIQRTQQEDSAVYLCASSPRTSGSSSTDTQYFGPGTRLTVL.

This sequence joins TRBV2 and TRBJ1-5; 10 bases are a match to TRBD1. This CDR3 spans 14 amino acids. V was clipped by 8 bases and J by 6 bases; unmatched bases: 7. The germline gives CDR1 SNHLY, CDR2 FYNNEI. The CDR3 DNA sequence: TGTGCCAGCGATGACAGGGGGCTTGGTCAGCCCCAGCATTTT. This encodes CASDDRGLGQPQHF.

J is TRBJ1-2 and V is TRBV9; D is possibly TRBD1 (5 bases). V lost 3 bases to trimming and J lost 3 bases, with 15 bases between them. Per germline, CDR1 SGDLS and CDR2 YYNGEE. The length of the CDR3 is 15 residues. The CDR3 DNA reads TGTGCCAGCAGCGCCCCCCAGGGAACCCACTATGGCTACACCTTC. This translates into CASSAPQGTHYGYTF.

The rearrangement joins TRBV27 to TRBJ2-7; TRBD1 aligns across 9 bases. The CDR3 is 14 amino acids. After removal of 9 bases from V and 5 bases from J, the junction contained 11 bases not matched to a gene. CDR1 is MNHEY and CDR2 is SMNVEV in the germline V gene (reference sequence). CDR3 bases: TGTGCCAGATCTGAGGGACAGGGAATCCACGAGCAGTACTTC. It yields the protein CARSEGQGIHEQYF.

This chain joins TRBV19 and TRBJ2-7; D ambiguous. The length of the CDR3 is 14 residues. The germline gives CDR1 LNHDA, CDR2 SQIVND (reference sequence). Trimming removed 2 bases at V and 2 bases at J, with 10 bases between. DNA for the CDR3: TGTGCCAGTAGTATAAGTGCAGGTACCTACGAGCAGTACTTC. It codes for CASSISAGTYEQYF.

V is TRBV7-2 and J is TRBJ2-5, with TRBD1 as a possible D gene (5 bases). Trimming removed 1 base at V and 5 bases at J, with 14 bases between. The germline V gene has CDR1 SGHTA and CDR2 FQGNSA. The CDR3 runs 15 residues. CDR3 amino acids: CASSLGSAGRETQYF. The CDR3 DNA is TGTGCCAGCAGCTTAGGTTCGGCAGGGCGGGAGACCCAGTACTTC.

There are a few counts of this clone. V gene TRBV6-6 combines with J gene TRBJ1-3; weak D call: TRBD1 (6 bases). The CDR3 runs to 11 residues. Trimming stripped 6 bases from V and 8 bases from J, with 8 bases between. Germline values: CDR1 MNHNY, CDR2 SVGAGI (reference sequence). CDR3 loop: CASRHRDTIYF. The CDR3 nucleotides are TGTGCCAGCAGACACAGGGACACCATATATTTT.

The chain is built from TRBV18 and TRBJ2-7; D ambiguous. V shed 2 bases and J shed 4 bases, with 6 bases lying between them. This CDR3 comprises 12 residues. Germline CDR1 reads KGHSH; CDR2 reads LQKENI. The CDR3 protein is CASSPFPYEQYF. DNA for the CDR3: TGTGCCAGCTCACCATTTCCTTACGAGCAGTACTTC.

DNA of the CDR3: TGTGCCAGCAGCCCATTACTCGGCGACAGGGCGAGCTCCTACGAGCAGTACTTC. Amino acids: CASSPLLGDRASSYEQYF. The chain is built from TRBV28 and TRBJ2-7; 7 nucleotides align to TRBD1. V lost 6 bases, J lost 0 bases, and 17 bases stayed unmatched. The V gene's germline CDR1 is MDHEN and CDR2 SYDVKM. This CDR3 spans 18 amino acids.

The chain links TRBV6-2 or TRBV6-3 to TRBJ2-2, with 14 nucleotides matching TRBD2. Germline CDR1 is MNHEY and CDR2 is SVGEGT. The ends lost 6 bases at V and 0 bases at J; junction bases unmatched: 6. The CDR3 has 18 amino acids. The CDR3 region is CASSGLAGGPANTGELFF. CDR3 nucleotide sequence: TGTGCCAGCAGCGGACTAGCGGGGGGTCCCGCGAACACCGGGGAGCTGTTTTTT.

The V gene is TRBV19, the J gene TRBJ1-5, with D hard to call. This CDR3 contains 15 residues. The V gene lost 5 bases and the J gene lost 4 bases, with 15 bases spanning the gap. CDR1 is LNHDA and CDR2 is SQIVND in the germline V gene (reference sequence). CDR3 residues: CASSLARSRNQPQHF. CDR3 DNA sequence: TGTGCCAGTAGTCTCGCGCGATCGAGGAATCAGCCCCAGCATTTT.

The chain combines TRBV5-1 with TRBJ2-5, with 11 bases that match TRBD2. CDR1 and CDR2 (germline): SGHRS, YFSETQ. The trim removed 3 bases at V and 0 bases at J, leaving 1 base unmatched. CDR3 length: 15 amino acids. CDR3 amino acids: CASSSGLADQETQYF. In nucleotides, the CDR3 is TGCGCCAGCAGCTCGGGACTAGCGGACCAAGAGACCCAGTACTTC.

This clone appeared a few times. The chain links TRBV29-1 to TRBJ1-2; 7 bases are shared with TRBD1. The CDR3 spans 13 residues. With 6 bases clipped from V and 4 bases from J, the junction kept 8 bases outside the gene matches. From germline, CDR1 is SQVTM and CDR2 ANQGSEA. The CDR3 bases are TGCAGCGTGGGGTCGGACAGGCCCTATGGCTACACCTTC. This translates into CSVGSDRPYGYTF. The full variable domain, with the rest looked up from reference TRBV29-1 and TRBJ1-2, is SAVISQKPSRDICQRGTSLTIQCQVDSQVTMMFWYRQQPGQSLTLIATANQGSEATYESGFVIDKFPISRPNLTFSTLTVSNMSPEDSSIYLCSVGSDRPYGYTFGSGTRLTVV.

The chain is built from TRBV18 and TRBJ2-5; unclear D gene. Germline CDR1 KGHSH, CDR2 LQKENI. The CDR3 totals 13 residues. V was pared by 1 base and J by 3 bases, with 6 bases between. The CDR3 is CASSPLREETQYF. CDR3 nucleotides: TGTGCCAGCTCACCACTACGGGAAGAGACCCAGTACTTC.

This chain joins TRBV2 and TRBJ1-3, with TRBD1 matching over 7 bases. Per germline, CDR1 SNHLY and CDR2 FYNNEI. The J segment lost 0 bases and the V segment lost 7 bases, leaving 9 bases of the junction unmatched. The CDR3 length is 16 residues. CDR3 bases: TGTGCCAGCAACCAACAGGGGTCTCTCTCTGGAAACACCATATATTTT. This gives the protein CASNQQGSLSGNTIYF.

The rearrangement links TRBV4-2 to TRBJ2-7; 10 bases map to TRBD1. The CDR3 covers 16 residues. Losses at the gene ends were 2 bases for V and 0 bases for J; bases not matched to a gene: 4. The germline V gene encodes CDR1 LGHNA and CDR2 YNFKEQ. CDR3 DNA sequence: TGTGCCAGCAGCCAATGGGGACAGGGGAGCTCCTACGAGCAGTACTTC. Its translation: CASSQWGQGSSYEQYF.

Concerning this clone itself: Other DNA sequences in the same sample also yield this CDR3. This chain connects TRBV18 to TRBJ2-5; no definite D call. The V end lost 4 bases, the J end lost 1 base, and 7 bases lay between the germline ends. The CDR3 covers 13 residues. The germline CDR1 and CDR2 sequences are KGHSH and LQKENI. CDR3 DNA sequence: TGTGCCAGCTCACGGGCCTCCCAAGAGACCCAGTACTTC. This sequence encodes CASSRASQETQYF.

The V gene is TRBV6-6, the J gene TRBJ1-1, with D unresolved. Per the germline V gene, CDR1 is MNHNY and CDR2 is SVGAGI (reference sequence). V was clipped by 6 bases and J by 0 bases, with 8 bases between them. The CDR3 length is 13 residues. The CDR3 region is CASSSRLNTEAFF. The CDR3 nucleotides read TGTGCCAGCAGCTCGAGGTTGAACACTGAAGCTTTCTTT.

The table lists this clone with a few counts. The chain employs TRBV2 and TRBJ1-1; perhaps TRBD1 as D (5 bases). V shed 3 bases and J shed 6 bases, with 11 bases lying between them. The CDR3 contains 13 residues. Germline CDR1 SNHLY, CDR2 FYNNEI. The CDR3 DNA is TGTGCCAGCAGTGAGGCGGGGGATTCTGAAGCTTTCTTT. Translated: CASSEAGDSEAFF.

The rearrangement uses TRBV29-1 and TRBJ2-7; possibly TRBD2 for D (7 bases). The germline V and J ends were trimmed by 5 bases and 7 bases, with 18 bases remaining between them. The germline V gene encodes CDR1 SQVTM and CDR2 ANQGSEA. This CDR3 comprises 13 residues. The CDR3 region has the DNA TGCAGCGTTCTCCGGGACACCGGGGGGGAGCAGTACTTC. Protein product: CSVLRDTGGEQYF.